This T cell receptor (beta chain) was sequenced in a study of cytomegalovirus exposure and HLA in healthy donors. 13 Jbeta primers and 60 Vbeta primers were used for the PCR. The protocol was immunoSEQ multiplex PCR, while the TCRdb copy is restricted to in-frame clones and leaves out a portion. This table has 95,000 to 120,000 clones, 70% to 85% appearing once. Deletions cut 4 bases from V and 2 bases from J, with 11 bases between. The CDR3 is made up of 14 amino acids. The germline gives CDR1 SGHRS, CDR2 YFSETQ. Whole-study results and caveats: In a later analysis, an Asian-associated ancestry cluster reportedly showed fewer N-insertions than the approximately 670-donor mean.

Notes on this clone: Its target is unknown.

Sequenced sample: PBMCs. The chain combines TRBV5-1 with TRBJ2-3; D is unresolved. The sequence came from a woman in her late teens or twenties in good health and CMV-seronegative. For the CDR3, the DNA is TGCGCCAGCAGCCGGAGTCATTCCACAGATACGCAGTATTTT. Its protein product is CASSRSHSTDTQYF.